This TCR beta chain was sequenced during a study of T cell responses to AZD1222 COVID-19 vaccine (dated by TCRdb to about 2021). For the study in its entirety: A total of 230 to 250 trial participants underwent TCR sequencing, of whom about 210 received two doses of AZD1222 and some 26 received two doses of the MenACWY control vaccine. Trial participants were enrolled by age into 18-55, 56-69 and 70-plus year subgroups, with roughly 160, 29 and 62 TCR-sequenced participants respectively.

Cut back by 4 bases and 0 bases, the V and J ends lie 9 bases apart. Including cysteine and phenylalanine, the CDR3 has 14 amino acids. The DNA shown is the 42-base CDR3, in frame from base 1. Looking up the germline V gene (reference sequence) yields CDR1 SEHNR and CDR2 FQNEAQ. Note on this clone: The specificity of this receptor is unknown. Base qualities are missing; no much larger clone stands one base away. Other DNA sequences within the sample encode an identical CDR3.

Paper-wide results and their limitations: Most participants were white British and females outnumbered males, and the authors suggested that clonal diversity may have been underestimated. No day 14 peak-response samples were available, so repertoires were characterized only after the peak T cell response. CD4 TCRs associated with the vaccine covered the entire spike protein, and the dominant responses were in regions 160-218 and 743-854. In the small 56-69-year group, the increase in depth fell short of significance, most likely because of low power. A significant rise in spike-specific TCR breadth and depth was observed after two AZD1222 doses relative to day 0 and relative to MenACWY recipients. Conclusions about previously exposed vaccinees were limited because only a handful of AZD1222 recipients were SARS-CoV-2 seropositive at baseline. Reportedly, close to half of the unique spike-specific TCRs recognized epitopes lying outside the regions that are mutated in the B.1.351 and B.1.1.7 variants.

According to the study, the label for this sample's time point signals: about 28 days (+/-7) after the second vaccine dose. AZD1222 recipients given second doses at about 4 weeks or at about 12 weeks were pooled, since spike-specific TCR depth and breadth were not found to differ between the two schedules. Vaccinee samples came from UK trials COV001 and COV002, including a single-blind randomized controlled phase 2/3 trial of AZD1222 (ChAdOx1 nCoV-19) in healthy adults. Trial participant PBMC samples were collected at day 0 and day 28 after the second dose for TCRbeta chain sequencing. The CDR3 regions of human TCRbeta chains were analyzed by immunosequencing. The authors' pipeline ran thus. TCRs in the repertoires were compared against a reference library of SARS-CoV-2-specific TCRs that had been generated with the MIRA antigen-specificity platform. Breadth was defined as the fraction of unique TCRs that were SARS-CoV-2-associated. Depth was defined as the fraction of total T cells that were SARS-CoV-2-associated. Using the MIRA data, each spike-specific TCR was assigned both to the spike region to which the TCR was reactive and to a CD4 or CD8 class. Log10-transformed breadth and depth values were compared by one-way ANOVA with Sidak's multiple comparisons tests. The clones in this table, taken by TCRdb from immuneACCESS, are in-frame only. Not every clone is retained; where verified, under half of the shortfall comes from an unresolved V gene, and the cause of the rest is unknown. V and J calls and clone size are given by that table; D and trimming were obtained from the DNA. The sample table holds about 59,000 clones, of which roughly nine tenths were seen once. About 5.9% of the sample is taken by the ten largest.

This sample comprised peripheral blood, obtained 28 days after the second AZD1222 dose. The rearrangement combines TRBV7-9 with TRBJ2-5, with no confident D gene call. This TCR came from an adult who received the AZD1222 COVID-19 vaccine. Here is the DNA: TGTGCCAGCAGCTCCCAGGTGTACCAAGAGACCCAGTACTTC. Its product reads: CASSSQVYQETQYF.